The 13 T cell receptor beta chains in this list originate from one sample, sequenced in a study of CD8+CD57+ T cells in acquired aplastic anemia. Both TCR beta VDJ combination and CDR3 sequence profiling were carried out. Genomic DNA was the template for this profiling. TCRdb re-called the reads with MiXCR, one entry per CDR3 protein. The sample gives just over 400,000 distinct CDR3 sequences, 65% to 80% of which show up once; around 4% is in the top ten. The specimen was sorted CD4+, CD8+, or CD8+CD57+ T cells (not recorded which) from PBMCs. These TCRs come from a human donor in good health, serving as a control.

The J gene is TRBJ2-7, the V gene TRBV11-2; D not certain. Germline V gives CDR1 SGHAT, CDR2 FQNNGV. V was trimmed by 8 bases and J by 1 base, leaving 0 bases between them. The length of the CDR3 is 9 residues. The CDR3 DNA reads TGTGCCAGCTCCTACGAGCAGTACTTC. Encoded protein: CASSYEQYF. The full variable domain, rest sourced from reference TRBV11-2 and TRBJ2-7, is EAGVAQSPRYKIIEKRQSVAFWCNPISGHATLYWYQQILGQGPKLLIQFQNNGVVDDSQLPKDRFSAERLKGVDSTLKIQPAKLEDSAVYLCASSYEQYFGPGTRLTVT.

With regard to this clonotype: An end of the junction differs from the germline gene, which may be a read error. The J gene is TRBJ1-4, the V gene TRBV5-1, with D perhaps TRBD1 (5 bases). Looked up from germline, CDR1 is SGHRS and CDR2 is YFSETQ. The CDR3 contains 15 residues. The CDR3 DNA is TGTGCCAGCAGATTAGGACGGGGGGAGCGGGAAAAACTGTTTTTT. Amino acid sequence: CASRLGRGEREKLFF.

As for this clonotype: Compared with germline, one end of the junction differs, possibly owing to a read error. The chain is built from TRBV12-5 and TRBJ2-5; D unclear. Germline V CDR1 and CDR2: LGHNT, FRNRAP. CDR3 length: 15 amino acids. CDR3 sequence (DNA): TGTGCCAGTGGCGTAGCCGGGTGGGCCCAAGAGACCCAGTACTTC. This encodes CASGVAGWAQETQYF. Full variable domain (remainder filled in from reference TRBV12-5 and TRBJ2-5): DARVTQTPRHKVTEMGQEVTMRCQPILGHNTVFWYRQTMMQGLELLAYFRNRAPLDDSGMPKDRFSAEMPDATLATLKIQPSEPRDSAVYFCASGVAGWAQETQYFGPGTRLLVL.

In the case of this clonotype: In this CDR3 the conserved last residue, phenylalanine or tryptophan, is missing, so a read error is likely. It is unclear where the CDR3 begins or ends on the DNA, so no DNA is shown, and the CDR3 is as TCRdb lists it. The V and J genes are TRBV7-2 and TRBJ2-1; the listed D gene, TRBD1, was not tested against the DNA. CDR1 is SGHTA, CDR2 FQGNSA, per germline. The CDR3 is 13 amino acids in total, end residues counted. The CDR3 region is CASSLAANKGPYS.

This clonotype was found a few times. This chain connects TRBV27 to TRBJ2-6, with D hard to call. V lost 2 bases to trimming and J lost 2 bases, with 7 bases between them. This CDR3 contains 15 residues. From germline, CDR1 is MNHEY and CDR2 SMNVEV (reference sequence). The CDR3 nucleotides are TGTGCCAGCAGTTTAAGTGGGACTGGGGCCAACGTCCTGACTTTC. The encoded protein is CASSLSGTGANVLTF.

This chain joins TRBV25-1 and TRBJ1-2, with D tentatively TRBD1 (5 bases). Trimming took off 2 bases at V and 7 bases at J, with 14 bases between the two ends. CDR1 is MGHDK, CDR2 SYGVNS, per germline. CDR3 length: 14 amino acids. The CDR3 loop is CASSEVTENRGYTF. The CDR3 DNA follows: TGTGCCAGCAGTGAAGTGACAGAGAACCGTGGCTACACCTTC.

This clonotype appeared once. The conserved final phenylalanine or tryptophan is absent from the CDR3, which likely points to a read error. It is unclear where the CDR3 begins or ends on the DNA, so no DNA is shown, and the CDR3 is as TCRdb lists it. The J gene is TRBJ2-7, the V gene TRBV10-3. CDR1 is ENHRY and CDR2 is SYGVKD in the germline V gene. The CDR3 comprises 12 residues, both ends counted. The CDR3 here is CASQVDSYEQCY.

Worth noting for this clonotype: An end of the junction differs from the germline gene, which may be a read error. The chain combines TRBV7-2 with TRBJ1-4; D possibly corresponds to TRBD1 (5 bases). This CDR3 contains 16 residues. CDR1 is SGHTA and CDR2 is FQGNSA in the germline V gene. The CDR3 coding sequence is TGCGCCAGCAGCTCGACCGACAGCGCAAGTAATGAAACACTGTTTTTT. It yields the protein CASSSTDSASNETLFF.

The rearrangement links TRBV19 to TRBJ1-4, with a tentative D call TRBD1 (6 bases). Germline V gene lookup returns CDR1 LNHDA and CDR2 SQIVND (reference sequence). Trimming pared 5 bases from V and 3 bases from J, leaving 13 bases between. This CDR3 has 15 amino acids. The CDR3 loop reads CASSAPGASNEKLFF. As DNA, the CDR3 is TGTGCCAGTAGTGCCCCAGGGGCATCTAATGAAAAACTGTTTTTT.

This clonotype was seen many times. V and J are TRBV20-1 and TRBJ2-3, with TRBD2 matching 8 bases. Losses at the gene ends were 1 base for V and 1 base for J; bases not matched to a gene: 1. Germline loops: CDR1 DFQATT, CDR2 SNEGSKA (reference sequence). The CDR3 runs 14 residues. The CDR3 protein is CSARVGGGTDTQYF. The CDR3 nucleotides are TGCAGTGCTAGAGTCGGGGGGGGCACAGATACGCAGTATTTT.

There are many counts of this clonotype. V usage is TRBV10-1 and J usage is TRBJ2-3; D unclear. V lost 3 bases and J lost 6, with 7 bases in between. This CDR3 has 12 amino acids. Germline-derived CDR1 and CDR2 are WNHNN and SYGVQD (reference sequence). CDR3 DNA: TGCGCCAGCAGTGATACGAGGGATACGCAGTATTTT. Translated: CASSDTRDTQYF.

The chain recombines TRBV7-8 with TRBJ1-6, with 8 nucleotides matching TRBD1. The CDR3 has 17 amino acids. V dropped 5 bases and J dropped 7; count of bases not matched to a gene: 13. CDR1 is SGHVS and CDR2 is FQNEAQ in the germline V gene. The CDR3 loop is CASSPGDRSFLNSPLHF. The CDR3 DNA is TGTGCCAGCAGCCCAGGGGACAGGTCTTTCTTGAATTCACCCCTCCACTTT.

The chain has TRBV7-8 and TRBJ1-5, with D possibly being TRBD1 (6 bases). Trimming took 2 bases from V and 15 from J, leaving 23 bases between them. The V gene's germline CDR1 is SGHVS and CDR2 FQNEAQ. The CDR3 runs 15 residues. CDR3 in amino acids: CASSLNGGHGGELHF. CDR3 DNA sequence: TGTGCCAGCAGCTTAAACGGGGGCCATGGCGGGGAGCTGCATTTT. Full variable domain (remainder filled in from reference TRBV7-8 and TRBJ1-5): GAGVSQSPRYKVAKRGQDVALRCDPISGHVSLFWYQQALGQGPEFLTYFQNEAQLDKSGLPSDRFFAERPEGSVSTLKIQRTQQEDSAVYLCASSLNGGHGGELHFGDGTRLSIL.